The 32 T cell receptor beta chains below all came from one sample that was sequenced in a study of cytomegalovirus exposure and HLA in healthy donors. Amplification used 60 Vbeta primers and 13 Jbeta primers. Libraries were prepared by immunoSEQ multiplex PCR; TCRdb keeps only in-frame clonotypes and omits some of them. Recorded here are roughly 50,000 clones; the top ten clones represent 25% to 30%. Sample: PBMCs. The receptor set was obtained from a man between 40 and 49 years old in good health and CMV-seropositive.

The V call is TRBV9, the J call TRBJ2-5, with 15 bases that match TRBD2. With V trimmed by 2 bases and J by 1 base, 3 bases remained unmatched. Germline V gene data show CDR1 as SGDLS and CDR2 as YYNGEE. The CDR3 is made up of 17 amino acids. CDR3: CASSVGLAGGPQETQYF. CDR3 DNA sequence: TGTGCCAGCAGCGTCGGACTAGCGGGGGGGCCCCAAGAGACCCAGTACTTC.

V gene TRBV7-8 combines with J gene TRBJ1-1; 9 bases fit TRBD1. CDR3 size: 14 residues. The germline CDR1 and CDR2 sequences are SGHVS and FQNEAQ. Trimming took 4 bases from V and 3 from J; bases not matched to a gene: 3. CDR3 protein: CASSSTGGDTEAFF. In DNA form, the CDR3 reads TGTGCCAGCAGCTCGACAGGGGGAGACACTGAAGCTTTCTTT.

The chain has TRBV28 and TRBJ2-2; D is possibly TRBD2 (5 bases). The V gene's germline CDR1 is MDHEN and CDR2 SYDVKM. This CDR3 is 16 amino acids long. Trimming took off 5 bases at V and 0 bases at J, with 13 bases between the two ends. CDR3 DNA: TGTGCCAGCAGTGAAACAGCTAGCCCGAACACCGGGGAGCTGTTTTTT. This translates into CASSETASPNTGELFF.

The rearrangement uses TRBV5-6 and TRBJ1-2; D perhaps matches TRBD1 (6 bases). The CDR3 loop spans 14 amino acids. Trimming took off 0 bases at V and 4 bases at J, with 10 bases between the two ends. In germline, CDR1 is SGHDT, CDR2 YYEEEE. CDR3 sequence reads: CASSLADRLYGYTF. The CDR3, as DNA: TGTGCCAGCAGCTTGGCCGACAGGCTCTATGGCTACACCTTC.

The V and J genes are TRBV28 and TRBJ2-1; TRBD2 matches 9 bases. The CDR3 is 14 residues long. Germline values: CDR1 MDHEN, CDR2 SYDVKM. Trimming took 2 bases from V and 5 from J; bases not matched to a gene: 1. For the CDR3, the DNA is TGTGCCAGCAGTTTACGCGGGAGGGACAATGAGCAGTTCTTC. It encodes CASSLRGRDNEQFF.

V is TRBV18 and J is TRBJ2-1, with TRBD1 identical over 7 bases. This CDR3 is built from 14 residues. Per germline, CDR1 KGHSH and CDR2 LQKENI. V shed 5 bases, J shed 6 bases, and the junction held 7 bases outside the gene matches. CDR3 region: CASSIGGAVNEQFF. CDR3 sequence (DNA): TGTGCCAGCTCAATAGGGGGCGCGGTCAATGAGCAGTTCTTC.

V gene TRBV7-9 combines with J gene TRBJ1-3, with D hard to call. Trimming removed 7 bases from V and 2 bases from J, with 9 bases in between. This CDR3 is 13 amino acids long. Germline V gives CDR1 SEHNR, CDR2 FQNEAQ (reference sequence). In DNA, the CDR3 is TGTGCCAGCATTTCCCGCGCTGGAAACACCATATATTTT. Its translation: CASISRAGNTIYF.

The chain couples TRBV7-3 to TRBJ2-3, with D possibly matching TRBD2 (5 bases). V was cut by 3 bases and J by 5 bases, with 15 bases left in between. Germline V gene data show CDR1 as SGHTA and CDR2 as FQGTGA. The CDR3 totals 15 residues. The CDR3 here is CASSFGLEGEDTQYF. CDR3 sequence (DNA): TGTGCCAGCAGCTTCGGGTTAGAGGGCGAAGATACGCAGTATTTT. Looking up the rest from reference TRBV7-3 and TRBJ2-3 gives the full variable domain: GAGVSQTPSNKVTEKGKYVELRCDPISGHTALYWYRQSLGQGPEFLIYFQGTGAADDSGLPNDRFFAVRPEGSVSTLKIQRTERGDSAVYLCASSFGLEGEDTQYFGPGTRLTVL.

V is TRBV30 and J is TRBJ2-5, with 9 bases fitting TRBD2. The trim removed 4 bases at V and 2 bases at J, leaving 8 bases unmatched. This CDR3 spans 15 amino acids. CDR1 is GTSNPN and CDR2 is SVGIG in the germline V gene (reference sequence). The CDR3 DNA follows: TGTGCCTGGACCGGGACTAGCACTATTCAAGAGACCCAGTACTTC. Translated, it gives CAWTGTSTIQETQYF.

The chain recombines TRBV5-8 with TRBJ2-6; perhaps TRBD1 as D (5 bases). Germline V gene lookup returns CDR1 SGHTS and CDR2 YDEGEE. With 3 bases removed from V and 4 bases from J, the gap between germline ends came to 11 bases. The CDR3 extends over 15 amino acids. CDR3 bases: TGTGCCAGCAGCTCCCAGGGTGCCGGGGCCAACGTCCTGACTTTC. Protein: CASSSQGAGANVLTF.

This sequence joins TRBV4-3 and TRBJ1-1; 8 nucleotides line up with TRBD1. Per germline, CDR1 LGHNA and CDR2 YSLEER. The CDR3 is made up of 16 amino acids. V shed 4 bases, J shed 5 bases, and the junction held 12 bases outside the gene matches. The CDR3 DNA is TGCGCCAGCAGCCTCGGACAGGGTAACCCTGGAACTGAAGCTTTCTTT. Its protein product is CASSLGQGNPGTEAFF.

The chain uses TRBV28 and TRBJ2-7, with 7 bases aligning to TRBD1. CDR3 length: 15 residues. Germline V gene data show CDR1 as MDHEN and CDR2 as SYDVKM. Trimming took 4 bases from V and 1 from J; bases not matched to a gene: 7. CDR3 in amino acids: CASSSGGQSSYEQYF. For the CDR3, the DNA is TGTGCCAGCAGTTCTGGGGGACAGTCGTCCTACGAGCAGTACTTC.

The CDR3 loop reads CASSLPGQLTWEQYF. CDR3 DNA sequence: TGTGCCAGCTCACTTCCGGGACAACTCACGTGGGAGCAGTACTTC. The chain combines TRBV18 with TRBJ2-7; possible D gene TRBD1, 6 bases. From germline, CDR1 is KGHSH and CDR2 LQKENI. Deletions cut 4 bases from V and 7 bases from J, with 20 bases between. The CDR3 has 15 residues.

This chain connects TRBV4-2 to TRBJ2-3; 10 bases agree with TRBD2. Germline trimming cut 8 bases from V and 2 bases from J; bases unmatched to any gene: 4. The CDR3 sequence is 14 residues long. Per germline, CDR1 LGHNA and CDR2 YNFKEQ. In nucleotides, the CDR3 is TGTGCCAGCTCCGGACTAGCGGTCACAGATACGCAGTATTTT. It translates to CASSGLAVTDTQYF.

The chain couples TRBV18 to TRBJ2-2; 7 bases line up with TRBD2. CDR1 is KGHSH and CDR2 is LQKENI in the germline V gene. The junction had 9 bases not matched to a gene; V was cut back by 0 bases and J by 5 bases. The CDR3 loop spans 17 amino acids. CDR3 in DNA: TGTGCCAGCTCACCACCGGAGGGAGGGCCTAGGACCGGGGAGCTGTTTTTT. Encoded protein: CASSPPEGGPRTGELFF.

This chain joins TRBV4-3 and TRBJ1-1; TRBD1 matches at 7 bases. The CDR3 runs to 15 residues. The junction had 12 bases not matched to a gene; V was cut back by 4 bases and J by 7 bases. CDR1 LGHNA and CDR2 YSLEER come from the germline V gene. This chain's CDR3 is CASSRRPRDSFEAFF. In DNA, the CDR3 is TGCGCCAGCAGCCGGAGACCCCGGGACAGCTTTGAAGCTTTCTTT.

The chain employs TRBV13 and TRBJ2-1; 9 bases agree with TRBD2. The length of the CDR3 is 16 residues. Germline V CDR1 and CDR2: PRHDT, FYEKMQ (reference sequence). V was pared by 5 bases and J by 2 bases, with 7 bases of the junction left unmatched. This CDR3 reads CASSLKGLATYNEQFF. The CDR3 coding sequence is TGTGCCAGCAGCCTTAAAGGACTAGCGACCTACAATGAGCAGTTCTTC.

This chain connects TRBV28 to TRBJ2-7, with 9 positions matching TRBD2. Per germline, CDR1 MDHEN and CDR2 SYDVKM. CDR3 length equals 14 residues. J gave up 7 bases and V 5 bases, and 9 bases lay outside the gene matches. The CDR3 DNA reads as TGTGCCAGCAGTCCACTAGCGGGCCTCTTGGAGCAGTACTTC. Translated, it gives CASSPLAGLLEQYF.

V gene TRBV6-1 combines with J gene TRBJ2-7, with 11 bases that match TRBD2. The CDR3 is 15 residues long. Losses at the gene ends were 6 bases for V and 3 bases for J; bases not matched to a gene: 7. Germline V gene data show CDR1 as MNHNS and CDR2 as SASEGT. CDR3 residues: CASSQGTSGSYEQYF. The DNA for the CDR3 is TGTGCCAGCAGCCAAGGCACTAGCGGGAGCTACGAGCAGTACTTC.

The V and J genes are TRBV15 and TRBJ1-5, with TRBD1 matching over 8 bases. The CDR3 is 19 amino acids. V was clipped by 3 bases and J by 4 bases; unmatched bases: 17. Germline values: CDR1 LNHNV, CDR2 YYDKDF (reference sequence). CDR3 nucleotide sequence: TGTGCCACCAGCAGGATCGGGCAGGGGGCCCCAACTAATAATCAGCCCCAGCATTTT. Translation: CATSRIGQGAPTNNQPQHF.

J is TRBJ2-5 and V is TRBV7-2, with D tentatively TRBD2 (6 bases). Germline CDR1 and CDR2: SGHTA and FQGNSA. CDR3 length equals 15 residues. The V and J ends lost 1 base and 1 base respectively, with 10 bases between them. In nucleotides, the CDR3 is TGTGCCAGCAGCTTAGTAGCGGACCTCCAAGAGACCCAGTACTTC. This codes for CASSLVADLQETQYF.

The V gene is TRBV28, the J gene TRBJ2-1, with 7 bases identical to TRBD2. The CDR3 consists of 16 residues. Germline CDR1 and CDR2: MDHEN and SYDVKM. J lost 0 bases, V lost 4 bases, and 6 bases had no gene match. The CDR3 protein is CASSSSGGSSYNEQFF. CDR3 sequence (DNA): TGTGCCAGCAGTTCCTCCGGGGGGAGCTCCTACAATGAGCAGTTCTTC.

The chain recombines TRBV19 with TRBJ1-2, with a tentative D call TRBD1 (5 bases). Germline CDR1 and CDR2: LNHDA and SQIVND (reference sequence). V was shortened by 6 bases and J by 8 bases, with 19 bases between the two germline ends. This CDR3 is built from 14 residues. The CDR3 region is CASRTPSGSRGYTF. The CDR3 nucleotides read TGTGCCAGTAGGACCCCTTCAGGGTCAAGGGGCTACACCTTC.

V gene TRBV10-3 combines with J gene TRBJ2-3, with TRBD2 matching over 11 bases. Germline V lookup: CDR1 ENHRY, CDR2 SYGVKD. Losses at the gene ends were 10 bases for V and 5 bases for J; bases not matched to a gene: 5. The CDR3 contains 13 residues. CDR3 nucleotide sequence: TGTGCCACCGGACTAGCGGGCGAAGATACGCAGTATTTT. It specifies CATGLAGEDTQYF.

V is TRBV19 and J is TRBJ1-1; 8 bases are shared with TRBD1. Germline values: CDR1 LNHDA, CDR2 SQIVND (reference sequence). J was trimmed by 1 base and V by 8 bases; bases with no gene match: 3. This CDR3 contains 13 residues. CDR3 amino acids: CASRDRPNTEAFF. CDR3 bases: TGTGCCAGTCGGGACAGGCCGAACACTGAAGCTTTCTTT.

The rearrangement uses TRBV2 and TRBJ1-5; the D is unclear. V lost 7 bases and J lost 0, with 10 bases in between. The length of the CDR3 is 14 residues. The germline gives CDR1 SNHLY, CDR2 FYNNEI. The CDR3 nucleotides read TGTGCCAGCACTCCCAGTAATAGCAATCAGCCCCAGCATTTT. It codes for CASTPSNSNQPQHF.

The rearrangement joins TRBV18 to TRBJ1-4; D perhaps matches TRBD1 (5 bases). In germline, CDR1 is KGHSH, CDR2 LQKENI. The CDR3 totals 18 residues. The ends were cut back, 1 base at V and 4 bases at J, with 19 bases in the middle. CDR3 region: CASSPQGGTSGHNEKLFF. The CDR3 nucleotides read TGTGCCAGCTCACCACAAGGAGGTACTAGCGGACATAATGAAAAACTGTTTTTT.

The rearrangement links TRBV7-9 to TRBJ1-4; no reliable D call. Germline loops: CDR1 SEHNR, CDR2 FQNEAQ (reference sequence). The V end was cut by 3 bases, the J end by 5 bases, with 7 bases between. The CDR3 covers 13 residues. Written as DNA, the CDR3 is TGTGCCAGCAGCTTTTATCGGAATGAAAAACTGTTTTTT. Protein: CASSFYRNEKLFF.

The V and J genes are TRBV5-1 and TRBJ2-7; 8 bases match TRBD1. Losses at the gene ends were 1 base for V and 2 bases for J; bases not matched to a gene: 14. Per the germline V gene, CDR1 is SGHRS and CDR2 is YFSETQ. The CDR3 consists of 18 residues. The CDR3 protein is CASSLWVLGTGNTYEQYF. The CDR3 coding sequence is TGCGCCAGCAGCTTGTGGGTGTTGGGGACAGGCAACACCTACGAGCAGTACTTC.

This CDR3 is CASSAETGITEQFF. In DNA form, the CDR3 reads TGTGCCAGCAGTGCTGAGACAGGGATTACTGAGCAGTTCTTC. The chain joins TRBV6-5 to TRBJ2-1, with 7 bases that match TRBD1. J lost 9 bases, V lost 5 bases, and 10 bases had no gene match. The germline V gene encodes CDR1 MNHEY and CDR2 SVGAGI. The CDR3 covers 14 residues.

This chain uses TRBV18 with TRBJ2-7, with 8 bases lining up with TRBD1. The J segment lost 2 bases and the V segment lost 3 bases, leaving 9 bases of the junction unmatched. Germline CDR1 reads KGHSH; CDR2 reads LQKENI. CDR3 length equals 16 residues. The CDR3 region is CASSPIRPGQAYEQYF. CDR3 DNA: TGTGCCAGCTCACCCATCCGACCGGGACAGGCCTACGAGCAGTACTTC.

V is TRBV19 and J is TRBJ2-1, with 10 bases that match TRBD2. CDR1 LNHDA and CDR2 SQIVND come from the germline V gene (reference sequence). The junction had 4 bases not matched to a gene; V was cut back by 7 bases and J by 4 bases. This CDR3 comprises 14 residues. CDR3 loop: CASTVAGGYNEQFF. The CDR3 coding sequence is TGTGCCAGTACGGTAGCGGGAGGTTACAATGAGCAGTTCTTC.